This T cell receptor beta chain was profiled in a study of blood T cell repertoires in COVID-19. Whole-study context: The origin of the acute and convalescent COVID-19 samples was the United States, Italy and Spain. The analysed material was cDNA or gDNA that came from T cells, B-cell-depleted T cells, or PBMCs.

As originally analysed: Reference gene primer amplification gave nucleated cell count estimates. Profiled with immunoSEQ multiplex PCR; TCRdb holds only in-frame clones, not every one. The DNA was the basis for D and trimming; V, J and clone size are from that table. There are under 100,000 clones in the sample; around 87% occur only once, and about a sixth lies in the top ten. Deletions cut 0 bases from V and 7 bases from J, with 11 bases between. The CDR3 has 15 amino acids. The germline V gene has CDR1 SGDLS and CDR2 YYNGEE. This TCR was recovered from a human donor in a cohort sampled during active COVID-19. The sequenced material came from peripheral blood. V gene TRBV9 combines with J gene TRBJ1-6; D not resolved. CDR3 sequence reads: CASSVGNSQNSPLHF. As DNA, the CDR3 is TGTGCCAGCAGCGTAGGTAACAGCCAAAATTCACCCCTCCACTTT.